This paragraph reports one TCR beta chain. The data are from a study of blood T cell repertoires in COVID-19. At the level of the study: Acute-phase and convalescent COVID-19 samples originated in the United States, Italy and Spain. The cDNA or gDNA used as material had been derived from T cells, B-cell-depleted T cells, or PBMCs.

In the original workflow: Using reference gene primer amplification, nucleated cell counts were estimated. Some clones are missing from TCRdb's copy, which holds only in-frame ones; the method was immunoSEQ multiplex PCR. The V and J calls and clone size come from that table; D and trimming were worked out from the DNA. The repertoire holds a few hundred thousand clones, with 82% as singletons. V was shortened by 1 base and J by 4 bases, with 16 bases between the two germline ends. This CDR3 comprises 16 residues. Germline CDR1 reads SGHVS; CDR2 reads FNYEAQ. Sample: peripheral blood. This receptor was identified in a woman over 75 with acute or convalescent COVID-19. The chain carries TRBV7-6 and TRBJ1-2, with D hard to call. CDR3 protein: CASSLVRGAGSYGYTF. The CDR3 DNA reads as TGTGCCAGCAGCTTAGTCCGGGGTGCGGGTAGCTATGGCTACACCTTC.